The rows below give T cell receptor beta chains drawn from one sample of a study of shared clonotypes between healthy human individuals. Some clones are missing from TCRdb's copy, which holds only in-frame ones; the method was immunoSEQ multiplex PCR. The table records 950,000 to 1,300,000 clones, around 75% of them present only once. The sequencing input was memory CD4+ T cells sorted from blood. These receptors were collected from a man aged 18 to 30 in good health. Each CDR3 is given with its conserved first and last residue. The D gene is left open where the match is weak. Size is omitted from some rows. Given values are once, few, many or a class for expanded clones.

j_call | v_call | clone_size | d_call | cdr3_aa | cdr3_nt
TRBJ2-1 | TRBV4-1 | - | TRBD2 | CASSQDGAGSSYNEQFF | TGCGCCAGCAGCCAAGATGGAGCGGGGAGCTCCTACAATGAGCAGTTCTTC
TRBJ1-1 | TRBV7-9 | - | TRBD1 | CASSLALTGASEAFF | TGTGCCAGCAGCTTAGCGCTAACAGGGGCGTCTGAAGCTTTCTTT
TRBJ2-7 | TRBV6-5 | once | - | CASSYSGQSYEQYF | TGTGCCAGCAGTTACTCGGGACAATCCTACGAGCAGTACTTC
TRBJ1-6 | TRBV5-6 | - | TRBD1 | CASSRGQGAPNSPLHF | TGTGCCAGCAGCCGCGGACAGGGGGCTCCAAATTCACCCCTCCACTTT
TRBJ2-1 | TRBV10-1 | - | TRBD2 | CAASGSTNEQFF | TGCGCCGCTAGCGGGAGTACCAATGAGCAGTTCTTC
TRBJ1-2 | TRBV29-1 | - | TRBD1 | CSVEEVRGNYGYTF | TGCAGCGTTGAAGAAGTCAGGGGGAACTATGGCTACACCTTC
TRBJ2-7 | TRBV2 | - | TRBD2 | CASSGVGGGRAEQYF | TGTGCCAGCAGCGGAGTGGGTGGCGGGAGGGCCGAGCAGTACTTC
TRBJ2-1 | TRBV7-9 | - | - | CASSSPGAGYEQFF | TGTGCCAGCAGCTCCCCGGGGGCCGGGTATGAGCAGTTCTTC
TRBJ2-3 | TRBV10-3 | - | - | CAIAGGTGTQYF | TGTGCCATCGCCGGGGGAACGGGTACGCAGTATTTT
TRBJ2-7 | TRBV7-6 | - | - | CASSLGVHSYEQYF | TGTGCCAGCAGCTTAGGTGTCCACTCCTACGAGCAGTACTTC
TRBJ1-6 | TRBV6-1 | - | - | CASSEASRGNSPLHF | TGTGCCAGCAGTGAAGCTAGCAGGGGCAATTCACCCCTCCACTTT
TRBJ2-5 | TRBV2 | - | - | CASSDPLTVRETQYF | TGTGCCAGCAGTGATCCACTGACAGTTCGGGAGACCCAGTACTTC
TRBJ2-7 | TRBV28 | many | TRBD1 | CASSLFAGTGPTRGYEQYF | TGTGCCAGCAGTTTATTTGCCGGGACAGGGCCAACGCGAGGCTACGAGCAGTACTTC
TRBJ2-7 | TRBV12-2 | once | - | CASRPTARTSIQSYEQYF | TGTGCAAGTCGCCCGACCGCCAGGACTAGCATTCAATCCTACGAGCAGTACTTC
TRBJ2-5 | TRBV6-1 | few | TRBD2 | CASSGNSGSGVETQYF | TGTGCCAGCAGTGGAAATAGCGGGAGTGGAGTAGAGACCCAGTACTTC
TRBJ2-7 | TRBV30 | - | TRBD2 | CAWSVMGLASYEQYF | TGTGCCTGGAGTGTAATGGGACTAGCGTCTTACGAGCAGTACTTC
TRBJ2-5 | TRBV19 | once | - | CASSIWSSGQETQYF | TGTGCCAGTAGTATATGGTCTAGTGGGCAAGAGACCCAGTACTTC
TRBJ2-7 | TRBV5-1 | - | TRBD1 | CASSFSTGVSYEQYF | TGCGCCAGCAGCTTTAGCACAGGGGTCTCCTACGAGCAGTACTTC
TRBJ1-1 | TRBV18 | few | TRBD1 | CASSPADRGNTEAFF | TGTGCCAGCTCACCAGCTGACAGGGGGAACACTGAAGCTTTCTTT
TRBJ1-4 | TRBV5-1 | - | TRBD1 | CASSSPTGKTATNEKLFF | TGCGCCAGCAGCTCGCCGACAGGGAAGACGGCAACTAATGAAAAACTGTTTTTT
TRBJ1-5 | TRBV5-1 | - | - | CASTDSVNQPQHF | TGCGCCAGCACTGACAGCGTCAATCAGCCCCAGCATTTT
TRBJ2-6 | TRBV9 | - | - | CASSPESPRSSGANVLTF | TGTGCCAGCAGCCCTGAGTCCCCCCGTTCCTCTGGGGCCAACGTCCTGACTTTC
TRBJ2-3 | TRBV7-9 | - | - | CATQGRDTQYF | TGTGCCACCCAGGGGCGGGATACGCAGTATTTT
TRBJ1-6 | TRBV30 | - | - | CAWSANDGSLHF | TGTGCCTGGAGTGCTAATGACGGGTCCCTCCACTTT
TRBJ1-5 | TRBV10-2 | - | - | CASSDRVDQPQHF | TGCGCCAGCAGTGACAGGGTGGATCAGCCCCAGCATTTT
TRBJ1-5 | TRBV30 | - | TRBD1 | CAWRGPGGRQPQHF | TGTGCCTGGAGGGGACCAGGGGGCCGACAGCCCCAGCATTTT
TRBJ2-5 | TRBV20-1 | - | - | CSAFYETQYF | TGCAGTGCATTTTATGAGACCCAGTACTTC
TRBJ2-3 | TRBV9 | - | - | CASSVGLTGTDTQYF | TGTGCCAGCAGCGTAGGACTCACTGGCACAGATACGCAGTATTTT
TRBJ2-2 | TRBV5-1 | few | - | CASQKTGTTGELFF | TGCGCCTCCCAGAAGACGGGAACGACCGGGGAGCTGTTTTTT
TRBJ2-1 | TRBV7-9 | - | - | CASSLGTVIMDEQFF | TGTGCCAGCAGCTTAGGGACAGTCATAATGGATGAGCAGTTCTTC
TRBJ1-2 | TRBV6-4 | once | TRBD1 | CASSDPTGGYGYTF | TGTGCCAGCAGTGACCCGACAGGGGGCTATGGCTACACCTTC
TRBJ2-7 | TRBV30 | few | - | CAWSITPGPNEQYF | TGTGCCTGGAGTATTACCCCCGGTCCGAACGAGCAGTACTTC
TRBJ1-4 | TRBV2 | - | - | CASSSAGAKNEKLFF | TGTGCCAGCAGCAGCGCCGGGGCTAAAAATGAAAAACTGTTTTTT
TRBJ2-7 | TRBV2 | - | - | CASNGNGTYEQYF | TGTGCCAGCAACGGGAACGGTACCTACGAGCAGTACTTC
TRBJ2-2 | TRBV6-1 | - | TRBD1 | CATSDREIGELFF | TGTGCCACCTCAGACAGGGAAATCGGGGAGCTGTTTTTT
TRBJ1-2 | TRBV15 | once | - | CATSRTIEYGYTF | TGTGCCACCAGCAGAACAATCGAGTATGGCTACACCTTC
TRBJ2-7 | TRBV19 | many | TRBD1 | CASSTDIGQGSYEQYF | TGTGCCAGTAGCACAGATATCGGACAGGGCTCCTACGAGCAGTACTTC
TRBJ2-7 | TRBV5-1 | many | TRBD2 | CASSPGLADSYEQYF | TGCGCCAGCAGCCCGGGACTAGCGGATTCCTACGAGCAGTACTTC
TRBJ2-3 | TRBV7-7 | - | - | CASIPCRNTDTQYF | TGTGCTAGCATCCCATGTCGCAACACAGATACGCAGTATTTT
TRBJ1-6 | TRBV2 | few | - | CASLGYNSPLHF | TGTGCCAGCTTGGGGTATAATTCACCCCTCCACTTT
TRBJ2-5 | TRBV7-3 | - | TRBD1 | CASSRDRVGETQYF | TGTGCCAGCAGCCGAGACAGGGTTGGGGAGACCCAGTACTTC
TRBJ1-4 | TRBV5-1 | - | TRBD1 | CASSIRTGGVEKLFF | TGCGCCAGCAGCATACGGACAGGCGGGGTCGAAAAACTGTTTTTT
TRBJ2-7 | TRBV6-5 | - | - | CASSFSGDYEQYF | TGTGCCAGCAGTTTTAGCGGAGACTACGAGCAGTACTTC
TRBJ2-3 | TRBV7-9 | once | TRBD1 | CASSWGQGAKDTQYF | TGTGCCAGCAGCTGGGGACAGGGGGCGAAAGATACGCAGTATTTT
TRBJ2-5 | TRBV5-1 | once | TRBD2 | CASSLNGLAGQETQYF | TGCGCCAGCAGCTTGAATGGCCTAGCGGGCCAAGAGACCCAGTACTTC
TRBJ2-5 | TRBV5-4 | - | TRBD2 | CASSNLAGGRETQYF | TGTGCCAGCAGCAACCTAGCGGGGGGCAGAGAGACCCAGTACTTC
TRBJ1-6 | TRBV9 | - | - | CASSYSSYNSPLHF | TGTGCCAGCAGCTATAGCTCCTATAATTCACCCCTCCACTTT
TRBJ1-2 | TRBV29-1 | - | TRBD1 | CSVEAGRAGQGSGYGYTF | TGCAGCGTTGAAGCCGGACGGGCGGGACAGGGGTCGGGCTATGGCTACACCTTC
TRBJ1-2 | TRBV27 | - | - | CASSTSPGGLNYGYTF | TGTGCCAGCAGTACCTCACCGGGGGGATTAAACTATGGCTACACCTTC
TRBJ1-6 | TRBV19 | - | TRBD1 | CASSAGTGNSPLHF | TGTGCCAGTAGTGCCGGGACAGGCAATTCACCCCTCCACTTT
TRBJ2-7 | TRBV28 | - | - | CASTRPVGRISYEQYF | TGTGCCAGCACCCGACCGGTGGGGAGAATCTCCTACGAGCAGTACTTC
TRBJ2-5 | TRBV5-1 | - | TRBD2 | CASSTDRGQRASGSFETQYF | TGCGCCAGCAGCACCGACAGGGGACAAAGAGCTAGCGGGAGTTTCGAGACCCAGTACTTC
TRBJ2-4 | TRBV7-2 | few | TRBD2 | CASSLPPREDGAKNIQYF | TGTGCCAGCAGCTTACCGCCGCGGGAGGACGGGGCCAAAAACATTCAGTACTTC
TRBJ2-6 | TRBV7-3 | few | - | CASSKQGLGSGANVLTF | TGTGCCAGCAGCAAACAGGGTCTCGGCTCTGGGGCCAACGTCCTGACTTTC
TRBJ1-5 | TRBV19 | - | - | CASSIREDQPQHF | TGTGCCAGTAGTATAAGGGAGGATCAGCCCCAGCATTTT
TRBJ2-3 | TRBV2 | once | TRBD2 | CASSDGGGSTDTQYF | TGTGCCAGCTCGGACGGGGGAGGGAGCACAGATACGCAGTATTTT
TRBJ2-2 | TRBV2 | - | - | CASRVSGELFF | TGTGCCAGCAGGGTCTCCGGGGAGCTGTTTTTT
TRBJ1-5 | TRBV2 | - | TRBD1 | CASRGGQGSMGNQPQHF | TGTGCCAGCAGGGGAGGACAGGGGAGTATGGGCAATCAGCCCCAGCATTTT
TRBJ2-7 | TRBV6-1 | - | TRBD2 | CASSPLAGGPYEQYF | TGTGCCAGCAGTCCCTTGGCGGGGGGGCCCTACGAGCAGTACTTC
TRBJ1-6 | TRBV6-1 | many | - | CASSEEAGVSPLHF | TGTGCCAGCAGTGAAGAAGCAGGGGTCTCACCCCTCCACTTT